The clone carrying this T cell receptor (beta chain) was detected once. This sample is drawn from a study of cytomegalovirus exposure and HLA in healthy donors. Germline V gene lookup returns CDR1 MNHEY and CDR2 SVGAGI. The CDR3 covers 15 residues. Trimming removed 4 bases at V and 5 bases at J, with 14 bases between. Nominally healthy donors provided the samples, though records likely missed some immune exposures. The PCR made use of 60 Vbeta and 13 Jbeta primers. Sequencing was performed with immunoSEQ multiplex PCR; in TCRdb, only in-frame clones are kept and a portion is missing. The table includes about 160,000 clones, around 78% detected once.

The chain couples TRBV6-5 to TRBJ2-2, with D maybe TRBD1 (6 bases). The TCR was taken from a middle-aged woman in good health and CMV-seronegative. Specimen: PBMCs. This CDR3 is CASSFDRSGTGELFF. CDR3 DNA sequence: TGTGCCAGCAGTTTTGACAGGTCCGGAACCGGGGAGCTGTTTTTT.